This T cell receptor beta chain comes out of a study of blood T cell repertoires in COVID-19. Study details: PBMCs, B-cell-depleted T cells, or T cells provided the cDNA or gDNA that made up the material.

This CDR3 is built from 15 residues. J lost 0 bases, V lost 6 bases, and 7 bases had no gene match. The germline CDR1 and CDR2 sequences are KGHSH and LQKENI. As processed by the authors: The authors estimated nucleated cell counts from reference gene primer amplification. Clones were read by immunoSEQ multiplex PCR, and TCRdb kept only the in-frame ones, dropping some. V, J and clone size are taken as reported in that table, and D and trimming were inferred from the DNA itself. There are over 200,000 clones in the sample; roughly 80% occur only once, and roughly 7.9% lies in the top ten. This clone was detected a few times.

What was sequenced was peripheral blood. This TCR was recovered from a woman of 80 years or more with acute or convalescent COVID-19. The chain has TRBV18 and TRBJ2-7; TRBD2 aligns across 8 bases. Here the CDR3 DNA reads TGTGCCAGCTCCTTAGCGGGGATCAGCTCCTACGAGCAGTACTTC. Its translation: CASSLAGISSYEQYF.